This T cell receptor (beta chain) was captured by sequencing in a study of blood T cell repertoires in COVID-19. Method: immunoSEQ multiplex PCR; TCRdb's copy keeps in-frame clones and lacks some. The repertoire holds 70,000 to 95,000 clones, with almost 95% as singletons. The CDR3 has 15 amino acids. Germline-derived CDR1 and CDR2 are SGHDT and YYEEEE. V lost 0 bases, J lost 6 bases, and 13 bases lay in between. Source material: peripheral blood. J is TRBJ1-5 and V is TRBV5-6; unclear D gene. The clonotype comes from a woman aged 55-75 years with active COVID-19. The CDR3 loop reads CASSLGQMKSQPQHF. The CDR3 coding sequence is TGTGCCAGCAGCTTGGGTCAGATGAAAAGTCAGCCCCAGCATTTT.